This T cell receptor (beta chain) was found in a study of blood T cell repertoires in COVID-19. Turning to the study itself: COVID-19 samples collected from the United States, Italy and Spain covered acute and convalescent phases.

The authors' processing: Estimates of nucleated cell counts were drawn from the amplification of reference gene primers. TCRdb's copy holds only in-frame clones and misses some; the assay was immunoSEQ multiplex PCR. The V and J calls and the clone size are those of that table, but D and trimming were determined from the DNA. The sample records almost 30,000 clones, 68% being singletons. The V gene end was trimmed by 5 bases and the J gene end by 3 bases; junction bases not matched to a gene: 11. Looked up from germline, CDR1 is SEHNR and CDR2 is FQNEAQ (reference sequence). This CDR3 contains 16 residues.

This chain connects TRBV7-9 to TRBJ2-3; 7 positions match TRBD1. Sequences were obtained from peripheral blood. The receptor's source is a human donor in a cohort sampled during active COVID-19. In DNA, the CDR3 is TGTGCCAGCAGCCCCCTACAGGGGATGGGGACAGATACGCAGTATTTT. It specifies CASSPLQGMGTDTQYF. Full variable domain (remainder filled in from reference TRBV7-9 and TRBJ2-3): DTGVSQNPRHKITKRGQNVTFRCDPISEHNRLYWYRQTLGQGPEFLTYFQNEAQLEKSRLLSDRFSAERPKGSFSTLEIQRTEQGDSAMYLCASSPLQGMGTDTQYFGPGTRLTVL.